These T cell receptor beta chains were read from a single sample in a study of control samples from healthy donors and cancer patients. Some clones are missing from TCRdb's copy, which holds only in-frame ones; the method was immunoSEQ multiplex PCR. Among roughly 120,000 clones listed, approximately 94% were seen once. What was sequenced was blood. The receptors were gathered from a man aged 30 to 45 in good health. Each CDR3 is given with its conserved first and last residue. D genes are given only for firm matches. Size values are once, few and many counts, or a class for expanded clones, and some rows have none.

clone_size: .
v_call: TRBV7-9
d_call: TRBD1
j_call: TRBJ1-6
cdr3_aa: CASSFGTGHSPLHF
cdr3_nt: TGTGCCAGCAGCTTTGGGACAGGGCATTCACCCCTCCACTTT

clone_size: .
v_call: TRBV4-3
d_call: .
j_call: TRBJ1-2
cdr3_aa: CASSQVVRDGYTF
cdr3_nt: TGCGCCAGCAGCCAAGTTGTTCGGGACGGCTACACCTTC

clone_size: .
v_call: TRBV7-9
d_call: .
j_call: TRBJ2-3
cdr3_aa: CASSLARGAWGADTQYF
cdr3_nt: TGTGCCAGCAGCTTAGCTCGAGGGGCCTGGGGGGCCGATACGCAGTATTTT

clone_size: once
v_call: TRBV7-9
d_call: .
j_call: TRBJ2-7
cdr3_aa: CASSKPTLSYEQYF
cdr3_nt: TGTGCCAGCAGCAAACCGACACTCTCCTACGAGCAGTACTTC

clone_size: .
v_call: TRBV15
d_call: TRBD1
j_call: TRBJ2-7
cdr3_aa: CATSGPGQRPEQYF
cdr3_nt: TGTGCCACCAGCGGACCGGGACAGCGACCCGAGCAGTACTTC

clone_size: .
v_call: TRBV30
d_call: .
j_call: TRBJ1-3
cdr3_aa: CAWSVRGDTIYF
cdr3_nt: TGTGCCTGGAGTGTAAGAGGTGACACCATATATTTT

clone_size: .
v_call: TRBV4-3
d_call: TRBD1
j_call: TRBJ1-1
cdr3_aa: CASSQDRNRGTEAFF
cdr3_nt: TGCGCCAGCAGCCAAGATCGGAACAGGGGAACTGAAGCTTTCTTT

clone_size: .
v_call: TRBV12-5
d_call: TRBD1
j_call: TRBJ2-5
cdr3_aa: CASGKTDRVGETQYF
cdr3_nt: TGTGCTAGTGGTAAGACCGACAGGGTCGGCGAGACCCAGTACTTC

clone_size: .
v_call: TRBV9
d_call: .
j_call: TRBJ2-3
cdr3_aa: CASSVAADTQYF
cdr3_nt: TGTGCCAGCAGCGTAGCGGCAGATACGCAGTATTTT

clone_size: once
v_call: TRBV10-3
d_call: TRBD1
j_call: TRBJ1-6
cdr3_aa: CAISDQGANSPLHF
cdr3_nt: TGTGCCATCAGTGATCAGGGGGCGAATTCACCCCTCCACTTT

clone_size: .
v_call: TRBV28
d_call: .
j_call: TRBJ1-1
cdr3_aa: CASSPPALNTEAFF
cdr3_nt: TGTGCCAGCAGTCCCCCGGCCCTGAACACTGAAGCTTTCTTT

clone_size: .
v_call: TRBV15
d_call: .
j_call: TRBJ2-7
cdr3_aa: CATSREGYEQYF
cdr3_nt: TGTGCCACCAGCAGAGAGGGCTACGAGCAGTACTTC

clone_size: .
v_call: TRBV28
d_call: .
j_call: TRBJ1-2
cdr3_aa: CASSSRGGSYGYTF
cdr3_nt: TGTGCCAGCAGCTCCCGGGGAGGAAGCTATGGCTACACCTTC

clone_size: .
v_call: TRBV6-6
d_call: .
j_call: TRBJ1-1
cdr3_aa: CASSLRANTEAFF
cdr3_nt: TGTGCCAGCAGTTTGAGGGCCAACACTGAAGCTTTCTTT

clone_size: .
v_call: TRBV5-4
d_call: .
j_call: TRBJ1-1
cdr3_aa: CASSSSRRGPEAFF
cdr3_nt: TGTGCCAGCAGCTCCAGTAGAAGGGGACCTGAAGCTTTCTTT

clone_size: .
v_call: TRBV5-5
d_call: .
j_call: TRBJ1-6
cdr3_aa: CASSAQGNRNSPLHF
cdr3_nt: TGTGCCAGCAGCGCTCAGGGGAATCGGAATTCACCCCTCCACTTT

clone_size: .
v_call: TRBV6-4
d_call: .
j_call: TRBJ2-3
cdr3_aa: CASLSGGTDTQYF
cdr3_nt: TGTGCCAGCCTTTCAGGGGGCACAGATACGCAGTATTTT

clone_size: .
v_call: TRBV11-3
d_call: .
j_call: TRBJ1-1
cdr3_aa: CASSLVEDTEAFF
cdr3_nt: TGTGCCAGCAGCTTAGTCGAGGACACTGAAGCTTTCTTT

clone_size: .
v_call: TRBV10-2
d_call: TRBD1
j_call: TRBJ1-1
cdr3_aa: CASSDLTGGRAFF
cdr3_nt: TGCGCCAGCAGTGATCTAACAGGGGGCAGGGCTTTCTTT

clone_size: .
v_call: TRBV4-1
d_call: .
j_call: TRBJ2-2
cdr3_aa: CASSQMGWGTLNTGELFF
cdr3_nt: TGCGCCAGCAGCCAAATGGGGTGGGGGACTCTGAACACCGGGGAGCTGTTTTTT

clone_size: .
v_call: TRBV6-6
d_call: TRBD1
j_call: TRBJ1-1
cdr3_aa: CASSGTGAAFF
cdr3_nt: TGTGCCAGCAGTGGAACAGGGGCAGCTTTCTTT

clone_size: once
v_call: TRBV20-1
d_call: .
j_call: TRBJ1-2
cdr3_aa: CSASLGWGYTF
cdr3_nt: TGCAGTGCTAGTTTGGGCTGGGGCTACACCTTC

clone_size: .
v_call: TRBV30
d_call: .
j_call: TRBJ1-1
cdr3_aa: CAWSVGGDTEAFF
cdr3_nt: TGTGCCTGGAGTGTAGGAGGAGACACTGAAGCTTTCTTT

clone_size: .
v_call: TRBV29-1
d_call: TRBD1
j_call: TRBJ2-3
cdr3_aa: CSVTGGDTQYF
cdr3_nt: TGCAGCGTGACAGGGGGCGATACGCAGTATTTT

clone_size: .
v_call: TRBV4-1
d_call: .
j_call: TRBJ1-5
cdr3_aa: CASSLGHSSNQPQHF
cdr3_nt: TGCGCCAGCAGCCTGGGACACTCGAGCAATCAGCCCCAGCATTTT

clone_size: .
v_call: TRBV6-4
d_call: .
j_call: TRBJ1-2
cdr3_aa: CASESGNYGYTF
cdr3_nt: TGTGCCAGCGAATCAGGGAACTATGGCTACACCTTC

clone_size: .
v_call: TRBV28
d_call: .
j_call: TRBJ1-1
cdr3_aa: CASSIIRAPTEAFF
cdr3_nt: TGTGCCAGCAGTATTATAAGGGCTCCCACTGAAGCTTTCTTT

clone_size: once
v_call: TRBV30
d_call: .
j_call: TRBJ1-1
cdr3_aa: CASTRGGTEAFF
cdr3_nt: TGTGCCTCCACCCGTGGGGGGACTGAAGCTTTCTTT